This is a list of T cell receptor beta chains from one sample in a study of regulatory T cells in long-lasting Graves disease. One entry per CDR3 protein results from TCRdb running MiXCR on the multiplex PCR reads. This sample has around 250,000 distinct CDR3 sequences, with around 20% found just once. Sequenced material: peripheral blood mononuclear cells (PBMCs), taken at new diagnosis, from a patient treated with antithyroid drugs. These receptors all stem from a female donor with Graves disease. Each CDR3 is given with its conserved first and last residue. The order of the fields is V gene, clone size, J gene, D gene, CDR3 protein, CDR3 DNA. A D gene is named only where the DNA matches it firmly. Size tells how often a clone was seen (once, few, many) or the class of an expanded clone, and some rows leave it out.

TRBV20-1	many	TRBJ2-5	NA	CSASSWTREVPKETQYF	TGCAGTGCTAGTAGTTGGACTCGGGAAGTCCCCAAGGAGACCCAGTACTTC
TRBV5-1	many	TRBJ2-5	NA	CASSIRGATYQETQYF	TGCGCCAGCAGCATAAGGGGGGCGACCTACCAAGAGACCCAGTACTTC
TRBV7-9	once	TRBJ2-1	NA	CASSWWDDYNEQFF	TGTGCCAGCAGCTGGTGGGACGACTACAATGAGCAGTTCTTC
TRBV12-3/TRBV12-4	NA	TRBJ1-5	TRBD1	CASSFSSGGVHQPQHF	TGTGCCAGCAGCTTTTCTTCAGGGGGCGTCCATCAGCCCCAGCATTTT
TRBV2	NA	TRBJ2-7	TRBD2	CASRSGTSGIYEQYF	TGTGCCAGCAGGTCCGGGACTAGCGGAATATACGAGCAGTACTTC
TRBV5-4	NA	TRBJ2-7	TRBD1	CVSSLDRGQGPTVF	TGTGTCAGCAGCTTGGACAGGGGACAGGGGCCCACCGTTTTC
TRBV5-1	few	TRBJ2-3	TRBD1	CASSLGQGELDTQYF	TGCGCCAGCAGCTTGGGGCAGGGGGAGTTAGATACGCAGTATTTT
TRBV2	many	TRBJ2-1	NA	CASSELIAVSHEQFF	TGTGCCAGCAGTGAGCTGATAGCGGTTAGCCATGAGCAGTTCTTC
TRBV12-3/TRBV12-4	NA	TRBJ1-4	NA	CASSDSGGKFAGFF	TGTGCCAGCAGTGACAGCGGCGGGAAGTTTGCGGGTTTTTTT
TRBV19	many	TRBJ1-5	NA	CASMRGARGNQPQHF	TGTGCCAGTATGCGGGGGGCGCGAGGTAATCAGCCCCAGCATTTT
TRBV6-1	many	TRBJ1-5	TRBD1	CASRRIEAPGTGWPQHF	TGTGCCAGCAGGAGAATTGAGGCGCCCGGGACAGGGTGGCCCCAGCATTTT
TRBV6-1	many	TRBJ1-6	TRBD1	CASRQQGTGSPLHF	TGTGCCAGCAGACAACAGGGGACTGGTTCACCCCTCCACTTT
TRBV2	many	TRBJ2-5	NA	CASLRTETQYF	TGTGCCAGCCTCCGAACAGAGACCCAGTACTTC
TRBV15	many	TRBJ1-6	NA	CATSRAEGPPLHF	TGTGCCACCAGCAGAGCAGAGGGGCCACCCCTCCACTTT
TRBV7-2	many	TRBJ2-3	TRBD2	CASSLIMIASGGITDTQYF	TGTGCCAGCAGCTTAATCATGATCGCTAGCGGGGGAATTACAGATACGCAGTATTTT
TRBV24-1	many	TRBJ2-5	NA	CATSDRDMRETQYF	TGTGCCACCAGTGACCGTGACATGAGAGAGACCCAGTACTTC
TRBV12-3/TRBV12-4	many	TRBJ2-5	TRBD1	CASRGQAEETQYF	TGTGCCAGCAGGGGACAGGCGGAGGAGACCCAGTACTTC
TRBV20-1	many	TRBJ1-6	NA	CSANLGGPNSPLHF	TGCAGTGCTAACCTTGGAGGGCCCAATTCACCCCTCCACTTT
TRBV6-1	NA	TRBJ1-5	NA	CASSAFRYSNQPQHF	TGTGCCAGCAGTGCCTTCAGGTATAGCAATCAGCCCCAGCATTTT
TRBV12-3/TRBV12-4	NA	TRBJ2-7	TRBD2	CASSFGGWRERYEQYF	TGTGCCAGCAGTTTTGGGGGGTGGCGGGAGAGGTACGAGCAGTACTTC
TRBV20-1	many	TRBJ1-5	TRBD1	CSARDRYRGRRIDQPQHF	TGCAGTGCTAGAGATCGATACAGGGGGCGCCGAATCGATCAGCCCCAGCATTTT
TRBV5-6	many	TRBJ1-5	TRBD1	CASSLGTAWANQPQHF	TGTGCCAGCAGCTTAGGGACAGCATGGGCCAATCAGCCCCAGCATTTT
TRBV20-1	many	TRBJ2-3	TRBD2	CSASTGLAGHEDTQYF	TGCAGTGCTTCAACCGGACTAGCGGGACATGAAGATACGCAGTATTTT
TRBV19	many	TRBJ1-1	NA	CASRPRVGGTEAFF	TGTGCCAGTAGACCCAGGGTCGGGGGCACTGAAGCTTTCTTT
TRBV20-1	many	TRBJ2-3	NA	CSARDPGAANTDTQYF	TGCAGTGCTAGAGATCCCGGAGCGGCCAACACAGATACGCAGTATTTT
TRBV12-3/TRBV12-4	many	TRBJ1-5	NA	CASSHFKYQPQHF	TGTGCCAGCAGCCACTTTAAATATCAGCCCCAGCATTTT
TRBV18	many	TRBJ2-1	NA	CASSPLNEQFF	TGTGCCAGCTCACCCTTGAACGAGCAGTTCTTC
TRBV7-2	many	TRBJ2-7	NA	CASSLGMNYGGSYEQYF	TGTGCCAGCAGCTTAGGCATGAACTATGGTGGATCCTACGAGCAGTACTTC
TRBV7-8	many	TRBJ2-1	NA	CASSLEDDITYNEQFF	TGTGCCAGCAGCTTAGAAGATGACATCACCTACAATGAGCAGTTCTTC
TRBV4-1	NA	TRBJ2-5	TRBD2	CASSQGALGLAGKETQYF	TGCGCCAGCAGCCAGGGCGCCCTCGGGCTAGCGGGAAAAGAGACCCAGTACTTC
TRBV6-2/TRBV6-3	NA	TRBJ1-6	NA	CASSEDESSYNSPLRF	TGTGCCAGCAGTGAAGACGAGAGCTCCTATAATTCACCCCTCCGCTTT
TRBV5-5	many	TRBJ1-1	NA	CASSLDVAYTEAFF	TGTGCCAGCAGCCTCGACGTTGCATACACTGAAGCTTTCTTT
TRBV7-6	many	TRBJ2-7	TRBD2	CASSLARPSGRYEQYF	TGTGCCAGCAGCTTAGCGCGTCCTAGCGGGAGGTATGAGCAGTACTTC
TRBV7-9	many	TRBJ2-7	NA	CASSSKGPRPAEHF	TGTGCCAGCAGCTCTAAAGGACCAAGACCGGCCGAGCACTTC
TRBV7-2	NA	TRBJ2-3	TRBD2	CASRRTSGSGDRTDTQYF	TGTGCCAGCCGACGGACTAGCGGGAGCGGTGACCGCACAGATACGCAGTATTTT
TRBV3-1	NA	TRBJ2-2	TRBD1	CASSQDLGQGGELFF	TGTGCCAGCAGCCAAGATCTGGGACAGGGCGGGGAGCTGTTTTTT
TRBV6-1	NA	TRBJ1-1	NA	CASRSTVGYTPEAFF	TGTGCCAGCAGATCAACGGTGGGATATACCCCTGAAGCTTTCTTT
TRBV4-1	few	TRBJ2-3	TRBD2	CASSPWTSGLTDTQYF	TGCGCCAGCAGCCCCTGGACTAGCGGGCTCACAGATACGCAGTATTTT
TRBV5-1	many	TRBJ2-5	NA	CASSLGSTGRRQETQYF	TGCGCCAGCAGCTTGGGTAGTACGGGCCGACGGCAAGAGACCCAGTACTTC
TRBV12-3/TRBV12-4	many	TRBJ2-5	NA	CASSNSDQETQYF	TGTGCCAGCAGTAACAGTGACCAAGAGACCCAGTACTTC
TRBV7-8	NA	TRBJ2-5	NA	CASSTFRRDGETQYF	TGTGCCAGCAGCACCTTTAGGAGGGATGGAGAGACCCAGTACTTC
TRBV6-2/TRBV6-3	many	TRBJ1-1	TRBD1	CASTGTRGPYTEAFF	TGTGCCAGCACGGGGACTAGGGGGCCGTACACTGAAGCTTTCTTT
TRBV11-2	NA	TRBJ1-2	TRBD1	CASSRGTGAYGYTF	TGTGCCAGCAGCCGCGGGACAGGGGCCTATGGCTACACCTTC
TRBV6-1	many	TRBJ1-2	NA	CASRSRANYGYTF	TGTGCCAGCAGGTCAAGGGCTAACTATGGCTACACCTTC
TRBV10-2	NA	TRBJ1-6	NA	CASSESDVYSPLHF	TGCGCCAGCAGTGAGTCGGACGTCTATTCACCCCTCCACTTT
TRBV6-2/TRBV6-3	many	TRBJ1-5	NA	CASSTLHRVDQPQHF	TGTGCCAGCAGTACGCTACACAGGGTGGATCAGCCCCAGCATTTT
TRBV3-1	many	TRBJ2-5	TRBD2	CASSQETSGAGTQYF	TGTGCCAGCAGCCAGGAAACTAGCGGGGCCGGGACCCAGTACTTC
TRBV18	many	TRBJ2-1	NA	CASSEDRSSYNEQFF	TGTGCCAGCTCAGAGGATAGGAGCTCCTACAATGAGCAGTTCTTC
TRBV7-2	many	TRBJ1-2	NA	CASSLVGAGDGYTF	TGTGCCAGCAGCTTAGTTGGGGCAGGGGATGGTTACACCTTC
TRBV2	many	TRBJ1-2	TRBD1	CASKLGDRVGYTF	TGTGCCAGCAAACTGGGGGACAGGGTTGGCTACACCTTC